One sample yielded the 3 T cell receptor beta chains listed below, sequenced in a study of molecular identifiers for immune sequencing clone quantification. TCRdb reanalysed the PCR reads using MiXCR and keeps one entry per CDR3 protein. The table has about half a million distinct CDR3 sequences, roughly 26% seen once. The specimen sequenced was naive CD8+ T cells from blood, with Jurkat cell RNA spiked in. Described subset: FACS-sorted CD8+CD4-CCR7+CD45RA+ naive T cells. These receptors all come from a human donor in good health. Some libraries in this study had Jurkat cell RNA spiked in.

This clonotype was detected only a few times. V and J are TRBV20-1 and TRBJ2-3; D is uncertain. CDR1 and CDR2 from the germline V gene are DFQATT and SNEGSKA (reference sequence). Deletions cut 4 bases from V and 3 bases from J, with 23 bases between. The CDR3 consists of 17 residues. The CDR3 DNA is TGCAGTGCTAAATCCGGCCCTCTAGAAAAGGGAACAGATACGCAGTATTTT. This sequence encodes CSAKSGPLEKGTDTQYF.

J is TRBJ1-5 and V is TRBV10-3, with unresolved D. This CDR3 comprises 17 residues. CDR1 is ENHRY and CDR2 is SYGVKD in the germline V gene. V dropped 2 bases and J dropped 7 bases, with 21 bases sitting between them. CDR3 bases: TGTGCCATCAGTGAGCATGGGGAGGGCGGCCTCGGGCAGCCCCAGCATTTT. The encoded protein is CAISEHGEGGLGQPQHF.

Points on this clonotype: The junction differs from germline at one of its ends, possibly a read error. The rearrangement joins TRBV7-9 to TRBJ2-6; a possible D gene is TRBD1 (5 bases). The length of the CDR3 is 14 residues. The germline CDR1 and CDR2 sequences are SEHNR and FQNEAQ (reference sequence). Written as DNA, the CDR3 is TGTGCCAGCAGCTTAATCTCTGGGGCCAACGTCCTGACCTTC. Translation gives CASSLISGANVLTF.